This TCR beta chain comes out of a study of CD4 T cells in relation to SARS-CoV-2 and coronaviruses. Study findings and constraints: Crossreactive clones expanded significantly less to SARS-CoV-2 than monoreactive clones. No crossreactivity against non-spike viral proteins was tested here.

Unexposed donor CD4+ T cells date from about 2011-2018, before the COVID-19 pandemic. CD4 enrichment then naive enrichment separated naive from memory CD4+ cells. In the case of this clone: As yet, its antigen is unknown.

The germline V and J ends were trimmed by 5 bases and 3 bases, with 16 bases remaining between them. Germline V gene data show CDR1 as SGHTA and CDR2 as FQGTGA. The CDR3 sequence is 15 residues long. Uncultured naive and memory CD4+ T cells supplied DNA for deep TCR-beta sequencing. The data were produced by immunoSEQ multiplex PCR, yet TCRdb's version contains in-frame clones alone and is incomplete. Here the sample spans nearly 70,000 clones, roughly 93% being singletons. This sequence originates from a human donor in good health. This chain links TRBV7-3 with TRBJ1-2; no reliable D call. Sample: naive CD4+ T cells from PBMCs. Indicated subset: naive CD4+ T cells isolated by negative enrichment. CDR3 in amino acids: CASSPQAVRDYGYTF. The CDR3 coding sequence is TGTGCCAGCAGCCCCCAGGCGGTTCGAGACTATGGCTACACCTTC. The whole variable domain, remainder taken from reference TRBV7-3 and TRBJ1-2, is GAGVSQTPSNKVTEKGKYVELRCDPISGHTALYWYRQSLGQGPEFLIYFQGTGAADDSGLPNDRFFAVRPEGSVSTLKIQRTERGDSAVYLCASSPQAVRDYGYTFGSGTRLTVV.